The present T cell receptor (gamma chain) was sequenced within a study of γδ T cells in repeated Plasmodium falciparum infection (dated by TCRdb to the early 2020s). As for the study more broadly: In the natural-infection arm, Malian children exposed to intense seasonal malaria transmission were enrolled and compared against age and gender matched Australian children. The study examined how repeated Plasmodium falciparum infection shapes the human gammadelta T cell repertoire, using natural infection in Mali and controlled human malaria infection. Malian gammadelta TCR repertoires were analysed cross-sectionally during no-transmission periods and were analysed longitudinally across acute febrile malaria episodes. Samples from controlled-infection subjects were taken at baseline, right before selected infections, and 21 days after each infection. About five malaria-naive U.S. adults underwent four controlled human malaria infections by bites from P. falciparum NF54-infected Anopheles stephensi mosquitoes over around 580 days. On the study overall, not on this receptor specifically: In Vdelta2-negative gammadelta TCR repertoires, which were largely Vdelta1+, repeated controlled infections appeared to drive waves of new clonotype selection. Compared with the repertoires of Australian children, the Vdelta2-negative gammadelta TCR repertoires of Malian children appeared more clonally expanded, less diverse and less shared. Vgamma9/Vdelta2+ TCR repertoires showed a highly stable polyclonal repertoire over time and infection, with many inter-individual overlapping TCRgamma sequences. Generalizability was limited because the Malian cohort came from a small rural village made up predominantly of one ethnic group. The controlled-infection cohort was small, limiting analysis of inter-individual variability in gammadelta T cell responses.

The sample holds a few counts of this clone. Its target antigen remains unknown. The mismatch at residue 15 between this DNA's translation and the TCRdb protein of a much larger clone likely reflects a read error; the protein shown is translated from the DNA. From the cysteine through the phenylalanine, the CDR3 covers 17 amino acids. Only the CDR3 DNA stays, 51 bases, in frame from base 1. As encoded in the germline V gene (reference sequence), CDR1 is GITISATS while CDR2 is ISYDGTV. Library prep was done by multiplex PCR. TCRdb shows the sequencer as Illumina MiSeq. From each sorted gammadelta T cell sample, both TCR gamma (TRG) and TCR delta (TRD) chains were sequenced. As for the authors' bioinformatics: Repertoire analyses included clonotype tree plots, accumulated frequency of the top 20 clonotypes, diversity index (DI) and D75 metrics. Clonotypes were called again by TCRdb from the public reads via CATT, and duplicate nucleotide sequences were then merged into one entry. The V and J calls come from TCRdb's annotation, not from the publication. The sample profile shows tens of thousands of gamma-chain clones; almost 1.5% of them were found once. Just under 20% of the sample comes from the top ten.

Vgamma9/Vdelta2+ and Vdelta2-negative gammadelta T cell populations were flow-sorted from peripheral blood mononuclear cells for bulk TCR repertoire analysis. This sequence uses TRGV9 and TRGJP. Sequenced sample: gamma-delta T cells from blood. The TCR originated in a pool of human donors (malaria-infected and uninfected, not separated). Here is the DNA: TGTGCCTTGTGGGAAGAGGTTAGAGAGTTGGGCAAAAAAATCATGGTATTT. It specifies CALWEEVRELGKKIMVF.